The 10 T cell receptor beta chains in this list originate from one sample, sequenced in a study of shared clonotypes between healthy human individuals. TCRdb's table, derived via immunoSEQ multiplex PCR, lists solely in-frame clones and lacks some. This sample yields approximately 980,000 clones, of which about 80% are seen a single time; nearly 1.5% belongs to the top ten. The sequenced sample consisted of memory CD4+ T cells sorted from blood. Subset defined: CD45RA-negative fraction. All receptors derive from a man aged 18-30 years in good health.

The J gene is TRBJ2-5, the V gene TRBV5-6; 8 positions match TRBD2. The CDR3 contains 13 residues. The V gene's germline CDR1 is SGHDT and CDR2 YYEEEE. Germline trimming cut 0 bases from V and 14 bases from J; bases unmatched to any gene: 9. In DNA, the CDR3 is TGTGCCAGCAGCTTGGTGGCCCGGGAGGGTGGCTACTTC. This sequence encodes CASSLVAREGGYF. Looking up the rest from reference TRBV5-6 and TRBJ2-5 gives the full variable domain: DAGVTQSPTHLIKTRGQQVTLRCSPKSGHDTVSWYQQALGQGPQFIFQYYEEEERQRGNFPDRFSGHQFPNYSSELNVNALLLGDSALYLCASSLVAREGGYFGPGTRLLVL.

In its sample, this clone was seen a few times. The rearrangement links TRBV7-2 to TRBJ2-2; TRBD2 matches at 9 bases. V gave up 5 bases and J gave up 4 bases; unmatched junction bases: 5. Per germline, CDR1 SGHTA and CDR2 FQGNSA. This CDR3 has 15 residues. The DNA for the CDR3 is TGTGCCAGCAGCCCCGGACTAGCGAGCACCGGGGAGCTGTTTTTT. Translated, it gives CASSPGLASTGELFF.

This chain connects TRBV7-2 to TRBJ2-6; D not certain. V was trimmed by 3 bases and J by 0 bases, leaving 6 bases between them. The CDR3 is made up of 15 amino acids. The germline gives CDR1 SGHTA, CDR2 FQGNSA. Written as DNA, the CDR3 is TGTGCCAGCAGCTTTATGCCCTCTGGGGCCAACGTCCTGACTTTC. This translates into CASSFMPSGANVLTF.

V gene TRBV11-2 combines with J gene TRBJ1-2; the D is unclear. Germline CDR1 and CDR2: SGHAT and FQNNGV. The CDR3 spans 14 residues. V dropped 2 bases and J dropped 0 bases, with 7 bases sitting between them. The CDR3 region is CASSLSIANYGYTF. CDR3 sequence (DNA): TGTGCCAGCAGCTTAAGCATAGCTAACTATGGCTACACCTTC.

This clone was picked up one time. This chain uses TRBV28 with TRBJ1-3; D is uncertain. V lost 6 bases, J lost 4 bases, and 7 bases lay in between. Germline V gene sequence: CDR1 MDHEN, CDR2 SYDVKM. This CDR3 is 12 amino acids long. Here the CDR3 reads CASRPKGNTIYF. Written as DNA, the CDR3 is TGTGCCAGCAGGCCTAAGGGAAACACCATATATTTT.

The chain carries TRBV7-8 and TRBJ2-4; D remains ambiguous. The CDR3 contains 13 residues. Trimming took off 5 bases at V and 15 bases at J, with 20 bases between the two ends. Germline assignment: CDR1 SGHVS and CDR2 FQNEAQ. CDR3 nucleotide sequence: TGTGCCAGCAGCCAAGGCGGCACCACGGAGCGGTACTTC. Its protein product is CASSQGGTTERYF.

The chain links TRBV11-2 to TRBJ2-5, with D perhaps assigned TRBD1 or TRBD2 (7 bases each). V was cut by 6 bases and J by 5 bases, with 19 bases left in between. The CDR3 is 15 residues long. CDR1 and CDR2 (germline): SGHAT, FQNNGV. CDR3 in DNA: TGTGCCAGCAGACAACCAGGGGGGGCGCGGGAGACCCAGTACTTC. Translated, it gives CASRQPGGARETQYF.

The CDR3 protein is CASSWSSAGNTIYF. In DNA, the CDR3 is TGTGCCAGCAGCTGGAGCTCAGCTGGAAACACCATATATTTT. This sequence joins TRBV7-6 and TRBJ1-3, with D unresolved. Germline CDR1 is SGHVS and CDR2 is FNYEAQ. This CDR3 has 14 residues. V was clipped by 4 bases and J by 2 bases, with 9 bases between them.

The rearrangement links TRBV6-6 to TRBJ1-1; 12 bases are a match to TRBD1. V dropped 6 bases and J dropped 5; count of bases not matched to a gene: 7. Germline CDR1 MNHNY, CDR2 SVGAGI (reference sequence). The CDR3 totals 15 residues. The CDR3: CASSGRDRGLTEAFF. In nucleotides, the CDR3 is TGTGCCAGCAGCGGTCGGGACAGGGGGCTAACTGAAGCTTTCTTT.

V gene TRBV19 combines with J gene TRBJ2-7, with 9 bases matching TRBD1. V lost 4 bases to trimming and J lost 3 bases; unmatched junction nucleotides: 7. Per the germline V gene, CDR1 is LNHDA and CDR2 is SQIVND (reference sequence). This CDR3 has 15 amino acids. CDR3 nucleotide sequence: TGTGCCAGTAGTAGCCCGGGACAGGGCTTCTACGAGCAGTACTTC. The encoded protein is CASSSPGQGFYEQYF.